The 30 T cell receptor beta chains given below trace back to one sample, sequenced in a study of T cell responses to AZD1222 COVID-19 vaccine. Assay: immunoSEQ multiplex PCR; the TCRdb copy retains only in-frame clones and omits some. In the table there are tens of thousands of clones, 89% of which are singletons. The sequences come from peripheral blood, collected on day 0 of AZD1222 vaccination. These TCRs come from an adult in good health.

J is TRBJ1-1 and V is TRBV11-2; D gene uncertain. The germline V and J ends were trimmed by 0 bases and 5 bases, with 10 bases remaining between them. The CDR3 is 14 amino acids. CDR1 and CDR2 from the germline V gene are SGHAT and FQNNGV. The CDR3 reads CASSLEAGRTEAFF. For the CDR3, the DNA is TGTGCCAGCAGCTTAGAAGCGGGCCGGACTGAAGCTTTCTTT.

This clone was detected once. The chain employs TRBV14 and TRBJ1-1, with a possible D match to TRBD1 (5 bases). Germline assignment: CDR1 SGHDN and CDR2 FVKESK. The CDR3 totals 13 residues. V was shortened by 4 bases and J by 2 bases, with 8 bases between the two germline ends. Here the CDR3 DNA reads TGTGCCAGCAGCCTCGGACAAAACACTGAAGCTTTCTTT. The encoded protein is CASSLGQNTEAFF.

This rearrangement joins TRBV2 to TRBJ1-4; possibly TRBD1 for D (5 bases). This CDR3 is built from 14 residues. V was clipped by 4 bases and J by 4 bases, with 10 bases between them. Germline loops: CDR1 SNHLY, CDR2 FYNNEI. The CDR3 loop is CASSAQGINEKLFF. The CDR3, as DNA: TGTGCCAGCAGTGCCCAGGGAATTAATGAAAAACTGTTTTTT.

The chain is built from TRBV18 and TRBJ2-6; no definite D call. The CDR3 length is 15 residues. Germline CDR1 and CDR2: KGHSH and LQKENI. V was cut by 3 bases and J by 0 bases, with 6 bases left in between. CDR3 amino acids: CASSPVVSGANVLTF. The CDR3 nucleotides read TGTGCCAGCTCACCGGTAGTCTCTGGGGCCAACGTCCTGACTTTC.

The CDR3 loop is CASSPYSGGASEQYF. The DNA for the CDR3 is TGTGCCAGCAGTCCCTATAGCGGGGGGGCGAGCGAGCAGTACTTC. V usage is TRBV27 and J usage is TRBJ2-7; 11 bases fit TRBD2. V lost 5 bases to trimming and J lost 6 bases; unmatched junction nucleotides: 9. There are 15 residues in the CDR3. Per germline, CDR1 MNHEY and CDR2 SMNVEV (reference sequence).

The V call is TRBV18, the J call TRBJ1-1; D is ambiguous. V was trimmed by 3 bases and J by 1 base, leaving 12 bases between them. Germline values: CDR1 KGHSH, CDR2 LQKENI. The CDR3 has 15 amino acids. The CDR3: CASSPAGVGNTEAFF. The DNA of the CDR3 is TGTGCCAGCTCACCGGCCGGGGTAGGGAACACTGAAGCTTTCTTT. The variable domain in full, with the rest retrieved from reference TRBV18 and TRBJ1-1, is NAGVMQNPRHLVRRRGQEARLRCSPMKGHSHVYWYRQLPEEGLKFMVYLQKENIIDESGMPKERFSAEFPKEGPSILRIQQVVRGDSAAYFCASSPAGVGNTEAFFGQGTRLTVV.

The chain employs TRBV4-3 and TRBJ2-7, with D possibly being TRBD1 or TRBD2 (5 bases each). This CDR3 comprises 18 residues. In germline, CDR1 is LGHNA, CDR2 YSLEER. V dropped 4 bases and J dropped 0 bases, with 22 bases sitting between them. In nucleotides, the CDR3 is TGCGCCAGCAGCCCGAGCCTACTAGGGGCCTTGAGCTCCTACGAGCAGTACTTC. Translated, it gives CASSPSLLGALSSYEQYF.

CDR3 in amino acids: CASSEDRGHGYTF. CDR3 nucleotides: TGTGCCAGCTCCGAGGACAGGGGGCATGGCTACACCTTC. The chain has TRBV18 and TRBJ1-2; 11 nucleotides line up with TRBD1. This CDR3 has 13 residues. With V trimmed by 6 bases and J by 6 bases, 3 bases remained unmatched. CDR1 and CDR2 from the germline V gene are KGHSH and LQKENI. Variable domain in full (rest from reference TRBV18 and TRBJ1-2): NAGVMQNPRHLVRRRGQEARLRCSPMKGHSHVYWYRQLPEEGLKFMVYLQKENIIDESGMPKERFSAEFPKEGPSILRIQQVVRGDSAAYFCASSEDRGHGYTFGSGTRLTVV.

The rearrangement links TRBV4-1 to TRBJ2-5; possible D gene TRBD2, 6 bases. There are 14 residues in the CDR3. V was pared by 1 base and J by 9 bases, with 15 bases between. The germline V gene encodes CDR1 MGHRA and CDR2 YSYEKL. The CDR3 region is CASSQADIWGAQYF. The CDR3 coding sequence is TGCGCCAGCAGCCAAGCCGACATTTGGGGGGCCCAGTACTTC.

This rearrangement joins TRBV7-3 to TRBJ1-1; possible D gene TRBD1, 6 bases. Germline CDR1 is SGHTA and CDR2 is FQGTGA. CDR3 size: 15 residues. V dropped 1 base and J dropped 1 base, with 10 bases sitting between them. The CDR3 spells CASSLMDRSNTEAFF. CDR3 DNA: TGTGCCAGCAGCTTAATGGACAGATCGAACACTGAAGCTTTCTTT.

This rearrangement joins TRBV13 to TRBJ2-7; 8 bases line up with TRBD1. V shed 5 bases and J 5 bases; nucleotides not matched to a gene: 11. This CDR3 comprises 15 residues. Germline-derived CDR1 and CDR2 are PRHDT and FYEKMQ (reference sequence). CDR3 amino acids: CASSVADRDANEQYF. In DNA form, the CDR3 reads TGTGCCAGCAGCGTGGCGGACAGGGATGCCAACGAGCAGTACTTC.

The chain is built from TRBV11-2 and TRBJ1-5; D is possibly TRBD1 (5 bases). In germline, CDR1 is SGHAT, CDR2 FQNNGV. V lost 0 bases and J lost 12, with 12 bases in between. The CDR3 is 13 residues long. As DNA, the CDR3 is TGTGCCAGCAGCTTAGAGGGATGGGGGATCCAGCATTTT. It codes for CASSLEGWGIQHF.

The J gene is TRBJ1-1, the V gene TRBV11-2; a weak D match, TRBD1 (6 bases). The V and J ends lost 5 bases and 4 bases respectively, with 11 bases between them. The CDR3 spans 13 residues. The V gene's germline CDR1 is SGHAT and CDR2 FQNNGV. CDR3 in amino acids: CASSGGPGTEAFF. The DNA for the CDR3 is TGTGCCAGCAGCGGGGGCCCTGGCACTGAAGCTTTCTTT.

The chain couples TRBV19 to TRBJ1-1; tentatively, D is TRBD1 (5 bases). The CDR3 loop spans 15 amino acids. Germline-derived CDR1 and CDR2 are LNHDA and SQIVND (reference sequence). Trimming pared 3 bases from V and 5 bases from J, leaving 16 bases between. CDR3 protein: CASSIDGGRRTEAFF. CDR3 in DNA: TGTGCCAGTAGTATCGATGGGGGTCGACGGACTGAAGCTTTCTTT.

This chain uses TRBV3-1 (or the pseudogene TRBV3-2) with TRBJ2-2, with a weak D call TRBD1 (7 bases). Germline V gene sequence: CDR1 LGHDT, CDR2 YNNKEL (reference sequence). Trimming took off 4 bases at V and 7 bases at J, with 19 bases between the two ends. This CDR3 comprises 16 residues. CDR3 DNA: TGTGCCAGCAGCCTTCCCTCGGCAGGGGGGAGCGGGGAGCTGTTTTTT. Translating it yields CASSLPSAGGSGELFF.

This clone has a single count. The chain couples TRBV6-6 to TRBJ1-6; 9 nucleotides align to TRBD1. This CDR3 contains 17 residues. In germline, CDR1 is MNHNY, CDR2 SVGAGI (reference sequence). The V segment lost 5 bases and the J segment 8 bases; nucleotides outside the gene matches: 13. The CDR3 DNA reads as TGTGCCAGCAGTCGGCCCGGGACAGGGAGCGGTTATTCACCCCTCCACTTT. This gives the protein CASSRPGTGSGYSPLHF.

V and J are TRBV6-5 and TRBJ1-4; weak D call: TRBD1 (5 bases). CDR3 length: 13 amino acids. Germline lookup yields CDR1 MNHEY and CDR2 SVGAGI. With 6 bases removed from V and 8 bases from J, the gap between germline ends came to 13 bases. CDR3: CASRPGRREKLFF. The CDR3 DNA reads TGTGCCAGCAGGCCAGGGAGGAGGGAAAAACTGTTTTTT.

A single count supports this clone. V usage is TRBV5-1 and J usage is TRBJ2-1; either TRBD1 or TRBD2 may supply D (6 bases each). V gave up 4 bases and J gave up 6 bases, with 11 bases separating them. The CDR3 sequence is 13 residues long. CDR1 SGHRS and CDR2 YFSETQ come from the germline V gene. The CDR3: CASSNGGLNEQFF. The DNA for the CDR3 is TGCGCCAGCAGCAACGGGGGCCTCAATGAGCAGTTCTTC.

The V call is TRBV29-1, the J call TRBJ1-1; D may be TRBD1 (5 bases). The length of the CDR3 is 13 residues. V lost 4 bases and J lost 2, with 11 bases in between. The V gene's germline CDR1 is SQVTM and CDR2 ANQGSEA. CDR3 nucleotide sequence: TGCAGCGTTGTCCAGGGAGTCAACACTGAAGCTTTCTTT. Translated: CSVVQGVNTEAFF.

The chain employs TRBV2 and TRBJ2-3; D unresolved. CDR1 is SNHLY, CDR2 FYNNEI, per germline. V was cut by 1 base and J by 1 base, with 6 bases left in between. The CDR3 is 14 amino acids. Written as DNA, the CDR3 is TGTGCCAGCAGTGAAGTTCAGCGCACAGATACGCAGTATTTT. Its translation: CASSEVQRTDTQYF.

This clone showed up just a few times. V is TRBV27 and J is TRBJ2-1; tentative D call: TRBD1 (6 bases). V lost 3 bases to trimming and J lost 6 bases, with 21 bases between them. This CDR3 has 17 residues. Germline assignment: CDR1 MNHEY and CDR2 SMNVEV (reference sequence). The CDR3, as DNA: TGTGCCAGCAGTTTCCTCGGACAGACCTATCCATCCAATGAGCAGTTCTTC. Translated, it gives CASSFLGQTYPSNEQFF.

The chain has TRBV6-5 and TRBJ1-1, with unresolved D. Germline V gene sequence: CDR1 MNHEY, CDR2 SVGAGI. The CDR3 runs 16 residues. Trimming cost V 2 bases and J 3 bases, with 16 bases left between them. CDR3 coding DNA: TGTGCCAGCAGTTACGAGCCAGGATCCTGGCACACTGAAGCTTTCTTT. Translated, it gives CASSYEPGSWHTEAFF.

The V call is TRBV21-1, the J call TRBJ2-7; TRBD2, the D gene given by the table, was not confirmed from the DNA. TRBV21-1 is termed a pseudogene. This CDR3 comprises 18 residues. CDR3 amino acids: CASSKALDLAGGSYEQYF. The CDR3 DNA reads TGTGCCAGCAGCAAAGCCCTGGATTTAGCGGGAGGATCGTACGAGCAGTACTTC.

The J gene is TRBJ2-1, the V gene TRBV21-1; the table's D call, TRBD2, has no DNA check behind it. TRBV21-1 is labeled a pseudogene. The CDR3 runs 16 residues. The CDR3 bases are TGTGCCAGCAGCGAGGCCTCGGAGAAGTCCTACAATGAGCAGTTCTTC. Translated: CASSEASEKSYNEQFF.

This rearrangement joins TRBV18 to TRBJ2-7, with TRBD1 identical over 8 bases. This CDR3 region has 16 residues. Germline CDR1 and CDR2: KGHSH and LQKENI. V was pared by 6 bases and J by 0 bases, with 10 bases of the junction left unmatched. CDR3 sequence: CASSAQTGALSYEQYF. CDR3 DNA: TGTGCCAGCTCGGCGCAGACAGGGGCCCTCTCCTACGAGCAGTACTTC. Using reference TRBV18 and TRBJ2-7 for the parts outside the CDR3, the full variable domain is NAGVMQNPRHLVRRRGQEARLRCSPMKGHSHVYWYRQLPEEGLKFMVYLQKENIIDESGMPKERFSAEFPKEGPSILRIQQVVRGDSAAYFCASSAQTGALSYEQYFGPGTRLTVT.

The rearrangement uses TRBV11-2 and TRBJ2-7; D might be TRBD2 (6 bases). The CDR3 consists of 13 residues. Trimming stripped 5 bases from V and 10 bases from J, with 18 bases between. Germline CDR1 SGHAT, CDR2 FQNNGV. For the CDR3, the DNA is TGTGCCAGCAGCCCCCTGAAGCGGGCCCACCAGTACTTC. Amino acids: CASSPLKRAHQYF. The full variable domain, completed using reference TRBV11-2 and TRBJ2-7, is EAGVAQSPRYKIIEKRQSVAFWCNPISGHATLYWYQQILGQGPKLLIQFQNNGVVDDSQLPKDRFSAERLKGVDSTLKIQPAKLEDSAVYLCASSPLKRAHQYFGPGTRLTVT.

The gene calls are TRBV30 and TRBJ1-2, with TRBD1 matching 9 bases. The CDR3 has 13 residues. Germline V gene lookup returns CDR1 GTSNPN and CDR2 SVGIG (reference sequence). The V and J ends lost 5 bases and 2 bases, in that order; junction bases with no gene match: 3. The CDR3 DNA sequence: TGTGCCTGGGGACAGGGGACCAACTATGGCTACACCTTC. Its protein is CAWGQGTNYGYTF.

The chain uses TRBV19 and TRBJ1-1; D is ambiguous. Germline V gene data show CDR1 as LNHDA and CDR2 as SQIVND (reference sequence). The CDR3 runs 16 residues. The V end was cut by 7 bases, the J end by 0 bases, with 18 bases between. As DNA, the CDR3 is TGTGCCAGTACCCCCCCGGACTCTAATTTGAACACTGAAGCTTTCTTT. This gives the protein CASTPPDSNLNTEAFF.

As DNA, the CDR3 is TGTGCCAGCAGCCCAGGGGGCGCGACGAACACCGGGGAGCTGTTTTTT. Its translation is CASSPGGATNTGELFF. The chain combines TRBV7-3 with TRBJ2-2; 8 bases map to TRBD1. The CDR3 contains 16 residues. V gave up 5 bases and J gave up 0 bases; unmatched junction bases: 5. The germline V gene encodes CDR1 SGHTA and CDR2 FQGTGA.

CDR3 amino acids: CATSDRSTGELFF. Written as DNA, the CDR3 is TGTGCCACCAGTGACAGGAGCACCGGGGAGCTGTTTTTT. The rearrangement links TRBV24-1 to TRBJ2-2; D is unresolved. V was cut by 4 bases and J by 4 bases, with 6 bases left in between. This CDR3 contains 13 residues. Germline assignment: CDR1 KGHDR and CDR2 SFDVKD.